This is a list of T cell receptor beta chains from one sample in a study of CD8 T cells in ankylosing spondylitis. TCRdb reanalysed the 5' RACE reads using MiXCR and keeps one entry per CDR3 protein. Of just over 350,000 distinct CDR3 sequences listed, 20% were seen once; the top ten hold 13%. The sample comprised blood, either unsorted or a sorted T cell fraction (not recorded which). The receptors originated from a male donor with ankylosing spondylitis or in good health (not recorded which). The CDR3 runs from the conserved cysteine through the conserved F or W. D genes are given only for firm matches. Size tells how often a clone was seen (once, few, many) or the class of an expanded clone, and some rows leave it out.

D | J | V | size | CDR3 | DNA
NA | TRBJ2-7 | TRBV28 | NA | CASSSPDGRNYEQYF | TGTGCCAGCAGTTCTCCGGACGGCCGAAATTACGAGCAGTACTTC
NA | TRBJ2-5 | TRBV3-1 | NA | CACCQGQTYQETQYF | TGTGCCTGCTGCCAAGGACAAACGTACCAAGAGACCCAGTACTTC
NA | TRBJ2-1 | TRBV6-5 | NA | CASSYGGPYNEQFF | TGTGCCAGCAGTTACGGGGGGCCCTACAATGAGCAGTTCTTC
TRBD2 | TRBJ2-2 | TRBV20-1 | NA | CSAKSVAGVAGERPGELFF | TGCAGTGCAAAGTCGGTAGCGGGGGTAGCGGGAGAAAGGCCCGGGGAGCTGTTTTTT
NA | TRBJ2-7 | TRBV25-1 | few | CASSESSTLGGEQYF | TGTGCCAGCAGTGAATCATCCACCCTAGGGGGCGAGCAGTACTTC
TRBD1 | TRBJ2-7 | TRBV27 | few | CASRSPPGQGAYEQYF | TGTGCCAGCAGGTCCCCCCCGGGACAGGGGGCTTACGAGCAGTACTTC
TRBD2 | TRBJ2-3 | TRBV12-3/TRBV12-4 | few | CASSPGLAGGDTQYF | TGTGCCAGCAGCCCTGGACTAGCGGGGGGTGATACGCAGTATTTT
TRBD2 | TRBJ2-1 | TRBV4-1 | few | CASSQSSGAGLNEQFF | TGCGCCAGCAGCCAATCCAGCGGGGCGGGGTTAAATGAGCAGTTCTTC
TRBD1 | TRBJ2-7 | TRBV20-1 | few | CSARGQGIFSYEQYF | TGCAGTGCTAGGGGACAGGGTATTTTCTCCTACGAGCAGTACTTC
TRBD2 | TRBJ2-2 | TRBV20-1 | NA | CSARGLEPSGELFF | TGCAGTGCTAGGGGACTAGAGCCGTCCGGGGAGCTGTTTTTT
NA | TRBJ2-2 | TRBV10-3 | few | CAITDVLGELFF | TGTGCCATCACCGACGTTTTGGGGGAGCTGTTTTTT
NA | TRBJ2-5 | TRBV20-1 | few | CSAREPADSYQETQYF | TGCAGTGCTAGAGAGCCCGCCGACTCATACCAAGAGACCCAGTACTTC
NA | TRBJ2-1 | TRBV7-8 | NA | CASSARGGLWDEQFF | TGTGCCAGCAGCGCCAGGGGGGGCCTTTGGGATGAGCAGTTCTTC
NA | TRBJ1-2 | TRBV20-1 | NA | CSASPPYVRFGYTF | TGCAGTGCTAGCCCCCCTTATGTGAGATTCGGCTACACCTTC
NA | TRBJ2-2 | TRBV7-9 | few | CASSPALDGELFF | TGTGCCAGCAGTCCCGCTTTGGACGGGGAGCTGTTTTTT
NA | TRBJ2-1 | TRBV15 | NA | CATSRDDEYNEQFF | TGTGCCACCAGCAGAGATGACGAATACAATGAGCAGTTCTTC
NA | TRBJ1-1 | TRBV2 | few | CASSQAINTEAFF | TGTGCCAGCAGTCAGGCGATAAACACTGAAGCTTTCTTT
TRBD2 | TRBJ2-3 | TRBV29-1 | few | CSVEAREGLAGGSTDTQYF | TGCAGCGTTGAAGCCCGAGAAGGCCTAGCGGGGGGTTCCACAGATACGCAGTATTTT
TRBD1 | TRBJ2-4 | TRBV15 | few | CATSRAGQGIAKNIQYF | TGTGCCACCAGCAGAGCAGGACAGGGGATAGCCAAAAACATTCAGTACTTC
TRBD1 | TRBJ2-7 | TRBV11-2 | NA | CASSPGQGAGNEQYF | TGTGCCAGCAGCCCGGGACAGGGGGCGGGGAACGAGCAGTACTTC
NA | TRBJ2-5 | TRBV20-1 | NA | CSANTYGTPQETQYF | TGCAGTGCCAACACCTACGGGACGCCGCAAGAGACCCAGTACTTC
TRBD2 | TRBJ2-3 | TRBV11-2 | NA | CASSFRASGVSTDTQYF | TGTGCCAGCAGCTTTCGAGCTAGCGGGGTTAGCACAGATACGCAGTATTTT
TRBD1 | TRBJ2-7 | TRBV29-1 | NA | CSLLTGTYEQYF | TGCAGCCTTCTGACAGGGACCTACGAGCAGTACTTC
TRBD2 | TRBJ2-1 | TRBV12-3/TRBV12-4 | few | CASRGGLSSYNEQFF | TGTGCCAGCCGGGGGGGCTTAAGCTCCTACAATGAGCAGTTCTTC
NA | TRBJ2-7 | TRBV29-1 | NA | CSVDVPHGGYYEQYF | TGCAGCGTTGACGTACCACACGGGGGCTACTACGAGCAGTACTTC
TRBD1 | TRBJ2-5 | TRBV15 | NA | CATSRAWGQGPTWKTQYF | TGTGCCACCAGCAGAGCCTGGGGACAGGGACCTACCTGGAAGACCCAGTACTTC
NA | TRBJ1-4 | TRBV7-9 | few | CASSSPSEPSEKLFF | TGTGCCAGCAGCTCACCCTCGGAACCGAGTGAAAAACTGTTTTTT
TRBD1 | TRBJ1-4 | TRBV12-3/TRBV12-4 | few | CASSLDRGGNEKLFF | TGTGCCAGCAGTTTGGACAGGGGTGGGAATGAAAAACTGTTTTTT
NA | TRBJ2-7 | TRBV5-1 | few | CASSLETGDSYEQYF | TGCGCCAGCAGCTTGGAGACAGGCGATTCCTACGAGCAGTACTTC
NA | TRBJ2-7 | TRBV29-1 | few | CSVDSRGEQYF | TGCAGCGTTGATTCCAGGGGTGAGCAGTACTTC
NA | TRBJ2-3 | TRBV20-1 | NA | CSANKPAGTAGGDTQYF | TGCAGTGCTAACAAGCCCGCCGGGACTGCCGGGGGAGATACGCAGTATTTT
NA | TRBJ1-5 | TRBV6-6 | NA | CASRQGYNQPQHF | TGTGCCAGCAGACAGGGTTATAATCAGCCCCAGCATTTT
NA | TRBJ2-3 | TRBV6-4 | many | CASSDSIQKSTDTQYF | TGTGCCAGCAGTGACTCGATACAGAAAAGCACAGATACGCAGTATTTT
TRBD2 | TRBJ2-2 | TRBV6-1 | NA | CASSELLAGGPSTGELFF | TGTGCCAGCAGTGAGCTACTAGCGGGGGGGCCAAGCACCGGGGAGCTGTTTTTT
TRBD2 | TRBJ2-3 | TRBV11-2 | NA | CASSLQVAGDTDTQYF | TGTGCCAGCAGCTTGCAAGTAGCGGGGGACACAGATACGCAGTATTTT
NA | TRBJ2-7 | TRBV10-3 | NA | CAISESRSRGAHEQYF | TGTGCCATCAGTGAGTCGAGGTCCAGAGGGGCCCACGAGCAGTACTTC
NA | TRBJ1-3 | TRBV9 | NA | CASSAQMDRRNTIYF | TGTGCCAGCAGCGCCCAGATGGACAGAAGAAACACCATATATTTT
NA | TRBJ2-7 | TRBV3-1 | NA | CASSQDLGGHEQYF | TGTGCCAGCAGCCAAGATCTGGGGGGCCACGAGCAGTACTTC
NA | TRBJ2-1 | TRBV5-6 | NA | CASSLAGRVGEQFF | TGTGCCAGCAGCTTGGCAGGCAGGGTGGGTGAGCAGTTCTTC
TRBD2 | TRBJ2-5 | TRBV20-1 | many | CSASGGARLWYF | TGCAGTGCTAGCGGGGGGGCGAGGTTGTGGTACTTC
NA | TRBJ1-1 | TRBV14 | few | CASSQTGGDEAFF | TGTGCCAGCAGCCAGACGGGGGGAGATGAAGCTTTCTTT
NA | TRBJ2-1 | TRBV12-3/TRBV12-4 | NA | CASSLTGSGWAYNEQFF | TGTGCCAGCAGTTTAACCGGGTCGGGCTGGGCCTACAATGAGCAGTTCTTC
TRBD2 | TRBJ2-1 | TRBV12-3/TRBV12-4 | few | CASSARTSFYNEQFF | TGTGCCAGCAGTGCCCGGACTAGCTTCTACAATGAGCAGTTCTTC
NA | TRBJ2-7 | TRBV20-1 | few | CSARVRQGIELPLYEQYF | TGCAGTGCTAGAGTGCGGCAGGGGATCGAGCTCCCCCTCTACGAGCAGTACTTC
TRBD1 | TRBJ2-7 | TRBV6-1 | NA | CASIFSQGASYEQYF | TGTGCCAGCATCTTTTCCCAGGGGGCCTCCTACGAGCAGTACTTC
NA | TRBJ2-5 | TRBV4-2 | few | CASSPGSVWETQYF | TGTGCCAGCAGCCCGGGGTCTGTTTGGGAGACCCAGTACTTC
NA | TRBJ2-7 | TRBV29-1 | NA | CSVGSNSIVGEQYF | TGCAGCGTTGGTTCAAACAGCATAGTGGGCGAGCAGTACTTC